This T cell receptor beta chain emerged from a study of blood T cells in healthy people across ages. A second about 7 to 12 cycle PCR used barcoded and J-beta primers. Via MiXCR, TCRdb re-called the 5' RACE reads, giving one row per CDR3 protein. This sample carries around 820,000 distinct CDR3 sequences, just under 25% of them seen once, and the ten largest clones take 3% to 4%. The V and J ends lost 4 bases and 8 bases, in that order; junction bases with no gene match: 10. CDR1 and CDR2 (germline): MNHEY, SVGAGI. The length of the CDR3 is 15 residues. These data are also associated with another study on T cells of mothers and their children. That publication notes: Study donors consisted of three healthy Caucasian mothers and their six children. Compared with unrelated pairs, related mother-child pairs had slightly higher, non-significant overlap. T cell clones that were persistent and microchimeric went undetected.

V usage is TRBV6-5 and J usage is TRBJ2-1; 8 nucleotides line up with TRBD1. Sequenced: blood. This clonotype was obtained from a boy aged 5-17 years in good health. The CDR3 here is CASSLSGGEVDEQFF. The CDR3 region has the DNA TGTGCCAGCAGTTTGTCAGGGGGCGAGGTTGATGAGCAGTTCTTC.